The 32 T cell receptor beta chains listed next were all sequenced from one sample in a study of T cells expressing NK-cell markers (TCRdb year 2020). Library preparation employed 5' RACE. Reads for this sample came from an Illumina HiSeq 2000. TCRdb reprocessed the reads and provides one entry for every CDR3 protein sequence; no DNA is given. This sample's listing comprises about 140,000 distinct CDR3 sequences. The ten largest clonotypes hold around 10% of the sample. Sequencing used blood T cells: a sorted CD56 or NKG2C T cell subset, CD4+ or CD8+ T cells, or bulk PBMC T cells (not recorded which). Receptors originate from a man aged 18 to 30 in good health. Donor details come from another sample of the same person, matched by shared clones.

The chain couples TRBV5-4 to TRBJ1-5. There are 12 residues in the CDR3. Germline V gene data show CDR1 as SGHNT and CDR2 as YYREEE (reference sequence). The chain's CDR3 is CASSLDSQPQHF. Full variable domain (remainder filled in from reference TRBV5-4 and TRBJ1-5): ETGVTQSPTHLIKTRGQQVTLRCSSQSGHNTVSWYQQALGQGPQFIFQYYREEENGRGNFPPRFSGLQFPNYSSELNVNALELDDSALYLCASSLDSQPQHFGDGTRLSIL.

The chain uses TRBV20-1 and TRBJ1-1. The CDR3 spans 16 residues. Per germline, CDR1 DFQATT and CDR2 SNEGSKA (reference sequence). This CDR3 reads CSARGGSGYMNTEAFF.

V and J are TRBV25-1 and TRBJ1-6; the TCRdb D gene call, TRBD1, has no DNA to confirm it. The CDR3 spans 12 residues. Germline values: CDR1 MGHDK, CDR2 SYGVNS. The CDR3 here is CASSKGTQPLHF.

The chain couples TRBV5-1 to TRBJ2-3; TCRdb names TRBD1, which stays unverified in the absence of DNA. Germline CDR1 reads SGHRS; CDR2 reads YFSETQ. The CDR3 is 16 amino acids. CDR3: CASSPPRDRVTDTQYF.

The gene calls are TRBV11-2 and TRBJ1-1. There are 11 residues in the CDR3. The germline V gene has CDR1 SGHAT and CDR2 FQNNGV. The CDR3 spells CASSYTAEAFF.

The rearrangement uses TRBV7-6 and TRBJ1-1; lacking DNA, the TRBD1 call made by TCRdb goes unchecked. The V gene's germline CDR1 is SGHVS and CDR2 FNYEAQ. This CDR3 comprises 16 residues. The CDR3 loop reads CASSLEAGGSNTEAFF. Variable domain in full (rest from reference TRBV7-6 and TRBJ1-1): GAGVSQSPRYKVTKRGQDVALRCDPISGHVSLYWYRQALGQGPEFLTYFNYEAQQDKSGLPNDRFSAERPEGSISTLTIQRTEQRDSAMYRCASSLEAGGSNTEAFFGQGTRLTVV.

The CDR3 reads CSARDISGRVTGELFF. The rearrangement links TRBV20-1 to TRBJ2-2; TCRdb's assignment of TRBD2 cannot be checked, as there is no DNA. Germline V gene lookup returns CDR1 DFQATT and CDR2 SNEGSKA (reference sequence). CDR3 size: 16 residues.

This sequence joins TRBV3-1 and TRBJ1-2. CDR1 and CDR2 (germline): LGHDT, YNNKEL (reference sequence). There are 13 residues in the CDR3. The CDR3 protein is CASSGPRSYGYTF.

CDR3 amino acids: CASSRASGGSSYNEQFF. The rearrangement links TRBV5-1 to TRBJ2-1; checking the TCRdb D call of TRBD2 is not possible without DNA. The CDR3 loop spans 17 amino acids. Germline V gene lookup returns CDR1 SGHRS and CDR2 YFSETQ.

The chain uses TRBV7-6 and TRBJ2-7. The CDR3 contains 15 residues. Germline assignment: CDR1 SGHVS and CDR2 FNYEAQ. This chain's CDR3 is CASTVLGGDTYEQYF.

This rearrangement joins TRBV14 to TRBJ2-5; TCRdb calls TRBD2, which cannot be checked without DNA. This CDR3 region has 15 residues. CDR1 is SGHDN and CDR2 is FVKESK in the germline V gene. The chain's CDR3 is CASSPGTSVEETQYF.

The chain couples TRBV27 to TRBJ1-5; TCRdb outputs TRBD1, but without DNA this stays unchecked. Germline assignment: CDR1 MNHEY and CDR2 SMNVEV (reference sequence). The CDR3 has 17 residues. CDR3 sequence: CASSPWTGGYSNQPQHF.

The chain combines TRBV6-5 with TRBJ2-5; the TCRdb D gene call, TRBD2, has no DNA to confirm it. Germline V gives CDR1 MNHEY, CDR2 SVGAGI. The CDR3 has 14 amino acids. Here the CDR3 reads CASSYRTSGETQYF.

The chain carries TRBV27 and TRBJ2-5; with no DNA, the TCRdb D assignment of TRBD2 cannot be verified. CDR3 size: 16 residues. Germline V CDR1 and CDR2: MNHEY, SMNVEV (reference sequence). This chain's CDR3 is CASSPNSLAFQETQYF.

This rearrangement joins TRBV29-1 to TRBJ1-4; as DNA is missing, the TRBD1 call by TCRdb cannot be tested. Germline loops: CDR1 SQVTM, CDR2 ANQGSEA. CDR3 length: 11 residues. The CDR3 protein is CSVVRGEKLFF.

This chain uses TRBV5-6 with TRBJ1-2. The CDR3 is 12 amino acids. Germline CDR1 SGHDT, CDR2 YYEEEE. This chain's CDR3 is CASSLVSYGYTF.

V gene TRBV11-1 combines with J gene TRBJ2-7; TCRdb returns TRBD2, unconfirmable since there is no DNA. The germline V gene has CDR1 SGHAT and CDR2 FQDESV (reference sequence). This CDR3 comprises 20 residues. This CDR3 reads CASSLGPGLQGKGGIYEQYF.

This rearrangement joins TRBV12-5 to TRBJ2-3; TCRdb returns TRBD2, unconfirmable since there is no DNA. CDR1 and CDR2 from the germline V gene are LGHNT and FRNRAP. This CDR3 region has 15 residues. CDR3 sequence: CASGFTSGNTDTQYF. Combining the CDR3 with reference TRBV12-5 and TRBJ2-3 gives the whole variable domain DARVTQTPRHKVTEMGQEVTMRCQPILGHNTVFWYRQTMMQGLELLAYFRNRAPLDDSGMPKDRFSAEMPDATLATLKIQPSEPRDSAVYFCASGFTSGNTDTQYFGPGTRLTVL.

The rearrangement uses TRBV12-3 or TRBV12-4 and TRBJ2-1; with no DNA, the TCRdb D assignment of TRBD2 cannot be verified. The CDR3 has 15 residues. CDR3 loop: CASSLEGGIINEQFF.

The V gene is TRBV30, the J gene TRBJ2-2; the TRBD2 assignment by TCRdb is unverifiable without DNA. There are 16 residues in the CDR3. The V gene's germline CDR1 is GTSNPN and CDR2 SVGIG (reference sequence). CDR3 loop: CAWSAIAGGPHGELFF.

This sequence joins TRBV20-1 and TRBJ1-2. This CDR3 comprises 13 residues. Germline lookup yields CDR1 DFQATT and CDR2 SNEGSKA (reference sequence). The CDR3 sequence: CSARLGSADGYTF.

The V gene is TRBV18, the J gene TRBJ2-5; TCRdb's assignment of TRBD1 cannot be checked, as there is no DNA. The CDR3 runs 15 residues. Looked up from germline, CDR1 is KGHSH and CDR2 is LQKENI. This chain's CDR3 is CASSHRGNPGETQYF.

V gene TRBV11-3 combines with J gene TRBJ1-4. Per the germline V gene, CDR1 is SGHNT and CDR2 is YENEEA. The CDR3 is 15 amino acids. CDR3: CASSTYTATNEKLFF.

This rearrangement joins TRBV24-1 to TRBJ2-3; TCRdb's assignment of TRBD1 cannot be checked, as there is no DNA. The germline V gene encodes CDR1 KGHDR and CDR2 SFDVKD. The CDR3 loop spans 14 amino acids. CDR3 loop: CASRGQGSTDTQYF.

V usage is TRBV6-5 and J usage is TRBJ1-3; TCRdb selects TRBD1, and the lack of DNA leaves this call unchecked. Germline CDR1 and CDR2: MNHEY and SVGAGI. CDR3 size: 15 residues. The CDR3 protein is CASEDDRGSGNTIYF.

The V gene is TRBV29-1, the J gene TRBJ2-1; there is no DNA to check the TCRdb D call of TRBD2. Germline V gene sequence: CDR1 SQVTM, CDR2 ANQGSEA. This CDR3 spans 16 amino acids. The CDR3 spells CSVVGPRSGRYNEQFF.

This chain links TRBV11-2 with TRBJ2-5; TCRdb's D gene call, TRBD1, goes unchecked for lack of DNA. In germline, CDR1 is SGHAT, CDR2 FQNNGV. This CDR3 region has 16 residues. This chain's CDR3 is CASSPPETGPGETQYF. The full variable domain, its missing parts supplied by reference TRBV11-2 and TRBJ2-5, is EAGVAQSPRYKIIEKRQSVAFWCNPISGHATLYWYQQILGQGPKLLIQFQNNGVVDDSQLPKDRFSAERLKGVDSTLKIQPAKLEDSAVYLCASSPPETGPGETQYFGPGTRLLVL.

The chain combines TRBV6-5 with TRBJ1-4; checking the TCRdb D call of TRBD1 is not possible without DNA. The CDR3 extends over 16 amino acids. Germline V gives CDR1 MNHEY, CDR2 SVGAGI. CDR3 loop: CASSLYSGGIGEKLFF.

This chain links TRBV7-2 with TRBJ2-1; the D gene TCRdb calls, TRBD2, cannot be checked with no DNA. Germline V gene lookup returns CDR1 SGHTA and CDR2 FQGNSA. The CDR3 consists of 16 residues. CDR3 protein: CASSLVLAGVYNEQFF.

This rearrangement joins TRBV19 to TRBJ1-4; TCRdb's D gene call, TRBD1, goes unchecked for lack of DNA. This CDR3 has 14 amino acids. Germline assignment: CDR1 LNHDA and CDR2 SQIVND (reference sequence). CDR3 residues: CASAAGTGPEKLFF.

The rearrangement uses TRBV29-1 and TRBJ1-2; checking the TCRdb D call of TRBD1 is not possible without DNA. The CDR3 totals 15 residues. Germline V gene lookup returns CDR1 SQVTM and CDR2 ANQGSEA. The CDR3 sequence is CSVLGLGQGDYGYTF.

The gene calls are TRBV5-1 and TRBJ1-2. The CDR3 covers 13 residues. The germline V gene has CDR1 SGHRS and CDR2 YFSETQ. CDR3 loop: CASRSPPSEGYTF.